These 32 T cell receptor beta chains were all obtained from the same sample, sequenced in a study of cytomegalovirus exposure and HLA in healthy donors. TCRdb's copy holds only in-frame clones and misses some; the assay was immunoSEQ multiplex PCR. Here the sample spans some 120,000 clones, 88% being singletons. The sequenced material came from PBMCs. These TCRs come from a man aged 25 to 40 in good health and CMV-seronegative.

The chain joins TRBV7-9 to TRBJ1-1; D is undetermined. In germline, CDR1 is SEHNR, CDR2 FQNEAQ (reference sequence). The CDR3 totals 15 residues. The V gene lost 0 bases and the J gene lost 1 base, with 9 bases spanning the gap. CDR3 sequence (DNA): TGTGCCAGCAGCTTAGCGCCAGGATGGAACACTGAAGCTTTCTTT. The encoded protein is CASSLAPGWNTEAFF.

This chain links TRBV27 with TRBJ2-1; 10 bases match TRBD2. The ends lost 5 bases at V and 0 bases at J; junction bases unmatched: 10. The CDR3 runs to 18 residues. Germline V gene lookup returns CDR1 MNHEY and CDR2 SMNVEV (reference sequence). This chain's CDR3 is CASSLALAGETSYNEQFF. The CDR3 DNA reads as TGTGCCAGCAGTCTCGCCCTAGCGGGAGAAACCTCCTACAATGAGCAGTTCTTC.

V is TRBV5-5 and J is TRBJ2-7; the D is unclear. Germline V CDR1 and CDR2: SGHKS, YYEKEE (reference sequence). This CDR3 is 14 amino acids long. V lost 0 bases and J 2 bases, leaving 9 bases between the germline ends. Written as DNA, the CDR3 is TGTGCCAGCAGCTTGGTTATTTTTGCCTACGAGCAGTACTTC. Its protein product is CASSLVIFAYEQYF.

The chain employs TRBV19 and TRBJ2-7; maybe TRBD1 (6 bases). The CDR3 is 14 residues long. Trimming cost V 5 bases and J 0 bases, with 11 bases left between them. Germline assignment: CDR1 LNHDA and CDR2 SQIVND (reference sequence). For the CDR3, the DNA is TGTGCCAGTAGTGCGAACAGGGACTCCTACGAGCAGTACTTC. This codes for CASSANRDSYEQYF. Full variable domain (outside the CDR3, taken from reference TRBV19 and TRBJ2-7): DGGITQSPKYLFRKEGQNVTLSCEQNLNHDAMYWYRQDPGQGLRLIYYSQIVNDFQKGDIAEGYSVSREKKESFPLTVTSAQKNPTAFYLCASSANRDSYEQYFGPGTRLTVT.

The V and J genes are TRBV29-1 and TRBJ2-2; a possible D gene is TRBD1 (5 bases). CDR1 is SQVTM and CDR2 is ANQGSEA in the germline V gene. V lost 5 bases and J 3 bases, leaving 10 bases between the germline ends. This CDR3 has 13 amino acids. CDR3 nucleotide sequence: TGCAGCGTTCCCCGACAGCACACCGGGGAGCTGTTTTTT. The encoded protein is CSVPRQHTGELFF.

The CDR3 protein is CASSRYSPGQWVQFNEKLFF. CDR3 bases: TGTGCCAGCTCACGATATTCCCCGGGACAGTGGGTACAGTTTAATGAAAAACTGTTTTTT. V is TRBV18 and J is TRBJ1-4, with 7 bases identical to TRBD1. The CDR3 spans 20 residues. V lost 4 bases and J lost 4; bases outside the gene matches: 21. Germline V CDR1 and CDR2: KGHSH, LQKENI.

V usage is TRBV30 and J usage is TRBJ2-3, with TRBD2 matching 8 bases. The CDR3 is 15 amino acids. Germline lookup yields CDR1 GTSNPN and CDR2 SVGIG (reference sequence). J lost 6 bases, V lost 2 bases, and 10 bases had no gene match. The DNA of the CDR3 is TGTGCCTGGAGTCTCGCCGGGACTAGGAAGGATACGCAGTATTTT. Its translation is CAWSLAGTRKDTQYF.

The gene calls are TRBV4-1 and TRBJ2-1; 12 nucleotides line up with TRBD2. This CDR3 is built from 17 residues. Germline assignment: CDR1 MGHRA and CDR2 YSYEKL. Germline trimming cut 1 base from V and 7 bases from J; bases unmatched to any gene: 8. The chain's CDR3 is CASSQAPLAGGGNEQFF. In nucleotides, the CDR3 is TGCGCCAGCAGCCAAGCGCCACTAGCGGGAGGTGGGAATGAGCAGTTCTTC.

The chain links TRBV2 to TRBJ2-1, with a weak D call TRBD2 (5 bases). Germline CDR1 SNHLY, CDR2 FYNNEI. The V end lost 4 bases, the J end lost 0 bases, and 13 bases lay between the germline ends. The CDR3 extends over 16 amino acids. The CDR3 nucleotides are TGTGCCAGCAGTGGAGGACTCGATAGCTCCTACAATGAGCAGTTCTTC. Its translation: CASSGGLDSSYNEQFF.

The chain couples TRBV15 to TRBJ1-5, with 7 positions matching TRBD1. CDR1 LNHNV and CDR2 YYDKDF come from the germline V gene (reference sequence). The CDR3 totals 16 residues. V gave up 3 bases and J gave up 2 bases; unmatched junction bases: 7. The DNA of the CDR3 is TGTGCCACCAGCAGTGAGATTCAGGGGGGCAATCAGCCCCAGCATTTT. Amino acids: CATSSEIQGGNQPQHF.

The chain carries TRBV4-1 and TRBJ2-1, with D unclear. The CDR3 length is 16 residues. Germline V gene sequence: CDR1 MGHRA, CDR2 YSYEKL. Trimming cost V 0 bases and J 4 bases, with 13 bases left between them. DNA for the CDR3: TGCGCCAGCAGCCAAGATATTTATACGGAGTACAATGAGCAGTTCTTC. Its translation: CASSQDIYTEYNEQFF.

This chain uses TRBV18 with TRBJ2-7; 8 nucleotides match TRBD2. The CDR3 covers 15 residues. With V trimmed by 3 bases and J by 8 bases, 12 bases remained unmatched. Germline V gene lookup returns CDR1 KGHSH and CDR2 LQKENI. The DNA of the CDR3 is TGTGCCAGCTCACCCCCGGGGGGGTCCTCACGAAAGCAGTACTTC. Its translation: CASSPPGGSSRKQYF.

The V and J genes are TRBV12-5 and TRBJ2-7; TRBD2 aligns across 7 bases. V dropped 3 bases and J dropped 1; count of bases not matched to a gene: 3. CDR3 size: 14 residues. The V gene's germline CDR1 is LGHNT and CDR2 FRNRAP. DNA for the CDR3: TGTGCTAGTGGTTTTGGGGGGGGATCCTACGAGCAGTACTTC. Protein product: CASGFGGGSYEQYF. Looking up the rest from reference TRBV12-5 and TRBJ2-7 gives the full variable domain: DARVTQTPRHKVTEMGQEVTMRCQPILGHNTVFWYRQTMMQGLELLAYFRNRAPLDDSGMPKDRFSAEMPDATLATLKIQPSEPRDSAVYFCASGFGGGSYEQYFGPGTRLTVT.

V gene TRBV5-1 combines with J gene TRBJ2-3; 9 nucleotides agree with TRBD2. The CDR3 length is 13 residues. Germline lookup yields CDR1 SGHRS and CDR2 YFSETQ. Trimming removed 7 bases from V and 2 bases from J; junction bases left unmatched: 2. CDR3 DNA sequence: TGCGCCAGCGCTAGCGGGAACACAGATACGCAGTATTTT. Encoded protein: CASASGNTDTQYF.

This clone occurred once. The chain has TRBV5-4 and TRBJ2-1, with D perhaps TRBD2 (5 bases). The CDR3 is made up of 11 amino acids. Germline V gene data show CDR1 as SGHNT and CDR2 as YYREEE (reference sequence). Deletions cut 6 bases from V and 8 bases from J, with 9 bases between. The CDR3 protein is CASTRGYEQFF. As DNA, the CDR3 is TGTGCCAGCACCCGGGGATATGAGCAGTTCTTC.

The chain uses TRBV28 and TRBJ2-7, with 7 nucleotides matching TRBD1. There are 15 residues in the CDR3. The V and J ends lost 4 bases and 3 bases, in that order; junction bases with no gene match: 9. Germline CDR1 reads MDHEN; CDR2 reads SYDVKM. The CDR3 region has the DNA TGTGCCAGCAGTTCCGAGGGGGCGAGTCACTACGAGCAGTACTTC. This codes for CASSSEGASHYEQYF.

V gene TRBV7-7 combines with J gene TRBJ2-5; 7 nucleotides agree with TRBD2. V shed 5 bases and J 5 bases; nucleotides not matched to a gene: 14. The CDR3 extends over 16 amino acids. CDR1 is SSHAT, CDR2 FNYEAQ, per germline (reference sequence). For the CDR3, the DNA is TGTGCCAGCAGCCTACGTTCGGCGGGAGAGGGGGAGACCCAGTACTTC. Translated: CASSLRSAGEGETQYF.

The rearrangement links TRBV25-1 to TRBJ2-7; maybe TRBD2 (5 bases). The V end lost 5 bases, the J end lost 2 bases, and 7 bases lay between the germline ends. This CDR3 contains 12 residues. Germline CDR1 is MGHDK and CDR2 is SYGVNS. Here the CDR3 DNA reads TGTGCCAGCAGTCCGGGGACCTACGAGCAGTACTTC. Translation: CASSPGTYEQYF.

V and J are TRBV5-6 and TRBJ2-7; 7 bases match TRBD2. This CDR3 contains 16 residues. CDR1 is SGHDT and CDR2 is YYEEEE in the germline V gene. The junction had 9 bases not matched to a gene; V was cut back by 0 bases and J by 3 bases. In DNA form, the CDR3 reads TGTGCCAGCAGCTTGGGGGGCGGGAGAGCGGACTACGAGCAGTACTTC. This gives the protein CASSLGGGRADYEQYF.

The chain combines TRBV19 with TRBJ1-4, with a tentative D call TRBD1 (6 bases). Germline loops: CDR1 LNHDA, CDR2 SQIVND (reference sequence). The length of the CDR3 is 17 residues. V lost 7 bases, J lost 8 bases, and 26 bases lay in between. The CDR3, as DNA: TGTGCCAGTACCTCCCGGATAGCGGGGGCTGGGGAAGAAAAACTGTTTTTT. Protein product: CASTSRIAGAGEEKLFF.

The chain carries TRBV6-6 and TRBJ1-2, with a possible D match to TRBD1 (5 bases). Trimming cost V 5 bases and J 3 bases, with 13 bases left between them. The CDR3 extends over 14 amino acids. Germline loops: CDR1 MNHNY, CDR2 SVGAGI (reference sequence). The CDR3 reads CASSEEAGHYGYTF. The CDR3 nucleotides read TGTGCCAGCAGTGAGGAGGCGGGGCACTATGGCTACACCTTC.

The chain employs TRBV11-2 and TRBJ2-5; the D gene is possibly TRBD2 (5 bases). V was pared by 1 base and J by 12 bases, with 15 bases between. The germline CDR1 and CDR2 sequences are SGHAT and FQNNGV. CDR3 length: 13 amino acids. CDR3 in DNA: TGTGCCAGCAGCTTAGCCCGGGGATCCAGGAAGTACTTC. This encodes CASSLARGSRKYF.

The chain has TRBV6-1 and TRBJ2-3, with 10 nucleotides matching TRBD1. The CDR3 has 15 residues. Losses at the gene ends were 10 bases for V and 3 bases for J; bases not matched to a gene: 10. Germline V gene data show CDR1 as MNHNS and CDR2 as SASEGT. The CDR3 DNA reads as TGTGCCACCACCTCCGGGACAGGGGCAACAGATACGCAGTATTTT. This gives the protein CATTSGTGATDTQYF.

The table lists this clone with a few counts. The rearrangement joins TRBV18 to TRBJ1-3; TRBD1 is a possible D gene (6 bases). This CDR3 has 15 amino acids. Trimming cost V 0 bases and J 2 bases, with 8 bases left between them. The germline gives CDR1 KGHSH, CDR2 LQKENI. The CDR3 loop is CASSPPGATGNTIYF. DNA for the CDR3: TGTGCCAGCTCACCACCGGGGGCTACTGGAAACACCATATATTTT.

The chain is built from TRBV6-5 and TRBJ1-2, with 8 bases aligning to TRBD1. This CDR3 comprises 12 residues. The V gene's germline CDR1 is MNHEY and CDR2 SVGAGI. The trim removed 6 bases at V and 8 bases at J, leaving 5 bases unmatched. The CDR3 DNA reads TGTGCCAGCAGCCAGGGGGCAGGAGGCTACACCTTC. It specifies CASSQGAGGYTF.

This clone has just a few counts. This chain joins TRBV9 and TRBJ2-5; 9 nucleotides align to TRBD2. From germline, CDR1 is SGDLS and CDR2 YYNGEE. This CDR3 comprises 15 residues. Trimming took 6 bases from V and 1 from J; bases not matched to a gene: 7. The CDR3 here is CASTGSGRPQETQYF. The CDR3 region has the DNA TGTGCCAGCACCGGGAGCGGGAGGCCCCAAGAGACCCAGTACTTC. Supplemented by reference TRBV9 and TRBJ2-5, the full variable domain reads DSGVTQTPKHLITATGQRVTLRCSPRSGDLSVYWYQQSLDQGLQFLIQYYNGEERAKGNILERFSAQQFPDLHSELNLSSLELGDSALYFCASTGSGRPQETQYFGPGTRLLVL.

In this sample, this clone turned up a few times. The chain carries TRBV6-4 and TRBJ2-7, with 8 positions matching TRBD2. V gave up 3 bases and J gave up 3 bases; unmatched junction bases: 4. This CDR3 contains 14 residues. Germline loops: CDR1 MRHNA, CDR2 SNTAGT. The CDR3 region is CASSERSGSYEQYF. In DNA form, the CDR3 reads TGTGCCAGCAGTGAGCGGAGCGGGAGCTACGAGCAGTACTTC.

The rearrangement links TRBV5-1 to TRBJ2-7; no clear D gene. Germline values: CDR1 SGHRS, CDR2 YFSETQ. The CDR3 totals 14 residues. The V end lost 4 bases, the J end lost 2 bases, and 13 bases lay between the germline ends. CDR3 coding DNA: TGCGCCAGCAGCCTGTTCTCAGATCCCTACGAGCAGTACTTC. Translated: CASSLFSDPYEQYF. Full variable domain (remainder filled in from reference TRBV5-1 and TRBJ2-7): KAGVTQTPRYLIKTRGQQVTLSCSPISGHRSVSWYQQTPGQGLQFLFEYFSETQRNKGNFPGRFSGRQFSNSRSEMNVSTLELGDSALYLCASSLFSDPYEQYFGPGTRLTVT.

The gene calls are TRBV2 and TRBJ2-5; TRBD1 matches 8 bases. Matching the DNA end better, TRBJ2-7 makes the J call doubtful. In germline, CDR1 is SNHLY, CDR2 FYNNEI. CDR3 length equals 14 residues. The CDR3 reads CASSERTGRDEQYF. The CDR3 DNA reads TGTGCCAGCAGTGAGAGGACAGGGCGGGACGAGCAGTACTTC.

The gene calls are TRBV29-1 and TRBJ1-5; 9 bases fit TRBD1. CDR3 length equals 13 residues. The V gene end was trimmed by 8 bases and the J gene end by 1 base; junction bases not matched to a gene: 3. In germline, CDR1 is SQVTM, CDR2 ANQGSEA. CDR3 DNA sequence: TGCAGCTTTACAGGGGGCAGCAATCAGCCCCAGCATTTT. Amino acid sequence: CSFTGGSNQPQHF. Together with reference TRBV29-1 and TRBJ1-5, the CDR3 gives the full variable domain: SAVISQKPSRDICQRGTSLTIQCQVDSQVTMMFWYRQQPGQSLTLIATANQGSEATYESGFVIDKFPISRPNLTFSTLTVSNMSPEDSSIYLCSFTGGSNQPQHFGDGTRLSIL.

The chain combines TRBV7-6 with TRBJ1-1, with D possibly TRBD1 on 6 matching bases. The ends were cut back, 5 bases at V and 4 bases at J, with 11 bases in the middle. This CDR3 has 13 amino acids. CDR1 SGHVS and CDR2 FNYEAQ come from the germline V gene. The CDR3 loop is CASSQGSRTEAFF. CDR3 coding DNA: TGTGCCAGCAGCCAGGGGTCTCGCACTGAAGCTTTCTTT.

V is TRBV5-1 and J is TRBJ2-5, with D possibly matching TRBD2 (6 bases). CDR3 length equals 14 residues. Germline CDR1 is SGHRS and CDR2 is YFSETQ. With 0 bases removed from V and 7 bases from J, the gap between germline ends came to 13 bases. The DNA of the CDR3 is TGCGCCAGCAGCTTGGATCCGGGGGTTGCGACCCAGTACTTC. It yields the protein CASSLDPGVATQYF.